These T cell receptor beta chains were read from a single sample in a study of PD-L1 blockade in urothelial cancer. This table comes from immunoSEQ multiplex PCR, and its TCRdb copy is limited to in-frame clones, with some not included. The data hold 60,000 to 70,000 clones, with 80% to 85% observed a single time. This specimen was PBMCs, taken around atezolizumab (anti-PD-L1) treatment. All receptors come from a man in his 70s with urothelial cancer. Both conserved end residues are part of each CDR3. The D gene is left open where the match is weak.

CASSSFGGQGPDTQYF	TGTGCCAGCAGTTCGTTTGGGGGACAGGGTCCAGATACGCAGTATTTT	16	TRBD1	TRBV28	TRBJ2-3
CASSPPWGTGGYYGYTF	TGTGCCAGCTCACCACCGTGGGGGACAGGGGGCTACTATGGCTACACCTTC	17	TRBD1	TRBV18	TRBJ1-2
CASSLWTSGRNEQFF	TGTGCCAGCAGTTTGTGGACTAGCGGGAGAAATGAGCAGTTCTTC	15	TRBD2	TRBV28	TRBJ2-1
CASSPQGLNTEAFF	TGTGCCAGCTCACCTCAGGGTCTTAACACTGAAGCTTTCTTT	14	NA	TRBV18	TRBJ1-1
CASSSLLAGGGTDTQYF	TGCGCCAGCAGCTCCTTGTTAGCGGGAGGGGGCACAGATACGCAGTATTTT	17	TRBD2	TRBV5-1	TRBJ2-3
CASNPGGAAKNIQYF	TGTGCCAGCAACCCGGGGGGGGCTGCCAAAAACATTCAGTACTTC	15	TRBD2	TRBV2	TRBJ2-4
CASSLGAGAPINNEQFF	TGTGCCAGCAGCTTGGGGGCGGGAGCGCCCATAAACAATGAGCAGTTCTTC	17	NA	TRBV11-2	TRBJ2-1
CAWSNRGYGTEAFF	TGTGCCTGGAGTAATAGGGGGTACGGCACTGAAGCTTTCTTT	14	NA	TRBV30	TRBJ1-1
CASRRGSGANVLTF	TGCGCCAGCAGACGGGGGTCCGGGGCCAACGTCCTGACTTTC	14	NA	TRBV10-2	TRBJ2-6
CASSPGLSSNTDTQYF	TGTGCCAGCAGCCCTGGACTATCTTCCAACACAGATACGCAGTATTTT	16	NA	TRBV5-8	TRBJ2-3